The rows below give T cell receptor beta chains drawn from one sample of a study of human T cells and chemical hapten exposure. Using its own MiXCR run on the 5' RACE reads, TCRdb lists one record per CDR3 protein. The data contain roughly 81,000 distinct CDR3 sequences, around 15% of them singletons. The source of these receptors is a female donor in good health. CDR3s include the opening cysteine and the closing phenylalanine or tryptophan. D genes are given only for firm matches. Rows may omit the clone size; those that give it use once, few, many or a size class.

j_call d_call v_call clone_size cdr3_aa
TRBJ1-3 TRBD1 TRBV7-9 NA CASSSTRGGGGNTIYF
TRBJ1-1 NA TRBV3-1 NA CASSQDHRAGTEAFF
TRBJ2-3 TRBD2 TRBV10-2 medium-sized CASKELADSTDTQYF
TRBJ2-1 TRBD1 TRBV9 NA CASSVGNDRGLRNEQFF
TRBJ2-3 TRBD2 TRBV20-1 NA CSAHTSGGPTDTQYF
TRBJ1-1 TRBD1 TRBV5-1 NA CASSLGQGWTEAFF
TRBJ2-7 NA TRBV27 NA CASSFRARTSEQYF
TRBJ2-3 TRBD2 TRBV27 NA CASTIELAGPSTDTQYF
TRBJ2-3 NA TRBV7-9 many CASSPPQGHFTDTQYF
TRBJ1-1 NA TRBV2 many CAGKLDTNTEAFF
TRBJ2-1 NA TRBV7-2 few CASRLPATSYNEQFF
TRBJ1-2 TRBD1 TRBV14 many CASSYGQGRDGYTF
TRBJ1-4 NA TRBV10-3 few CAISESSRGEKLFF
TRBJ2-5 TRBD1 TRBV7-2 few CASSLDRGYSETQYF
TRBJ2-2 NA TRBV5-1 few CASSDQGGDGELFF
TRBJ2-3 TRBD2 TRBV28 NA CASSRTSGPSTDTQYF
TRBJ2-3 TRBD1 TRBV5-4 few CASRKGQAHTQYF
TRBJ1-5 NA TRBV4-1 NA CASSQGWSQEQPQHF
TRBJ2-3 TRBD2 TRBV5-1 few CASSLILAALSTDTQYF
TRBJ1-1 NA TRBV5-6 NA CASSLDTGRDTEAFF
TRBJ1-5 NA TRBV6-6 few CASSYAFEGGQPQHF
TRBJ2-3 NA TRBV6-5 few CASSLRQGFTDTQYF
TRBJ2-3 NA TRBV5-1 few CASSSGSPRDWAPDTQYF
TRBJ2-7 NA TRBV6-1 NA CASSEALLDYEQYF
TRBJ2-3 NA TRBV20-1 few CSASRQGFTDTQYF
TRBJ2-3 TRBD2 TRBV29-1 many CSVPGGAGGTTDTQYF
TRBJ2-5 NA TRBV7-9 many CASSSPDDQETQYF
TRBJ2-7 TRBD1 TRBV3-1 once CASSQVPGTGGHYEQYF
TRBJ2-7 NA TRBV18 NA CASSAGRGYEQYF
TRBJ2-1 NA TRBV7-9 many CASSFSNQGGNEQFF
TRBJ2-1 NA TRBV13 NA CASSQRDSFSYNEQFF
TRBJ1-2 NA TRBV7-2 NA CASSLQVNYGYTF
TRBJ2-1 TRBD2 TRBV5-6 NA CASSLAGGPPGEQFF
TRBJ2-3 NA TRBV7-9 NA CASALSAILADTQYF
TRBJ2-1 NA TRBV2 few CASSLNEQFF
TRBJ1-5 NA TRBV6-1 few CASSTEGSQPQHF
TRBJ1-2 TRBD1 TRBV6-4 NA CASSFQGQAITSYTF
TRBJ1-5 TRBD1 TRBV19 few CASSLDRAQPQHF
TRBJ1-1 NA TRBV11-2 NA CASSLGGAGTEAFF
TRBJ1-1 NA TRBV11-2 few CASTPRMIGMNTEAFF
TRBJ2-3 NA TRBV11-1 few CASSTPGGADTQYF
TRBJ1-1 NA TRBV5-1 NA CASSLVQLNTEAFF